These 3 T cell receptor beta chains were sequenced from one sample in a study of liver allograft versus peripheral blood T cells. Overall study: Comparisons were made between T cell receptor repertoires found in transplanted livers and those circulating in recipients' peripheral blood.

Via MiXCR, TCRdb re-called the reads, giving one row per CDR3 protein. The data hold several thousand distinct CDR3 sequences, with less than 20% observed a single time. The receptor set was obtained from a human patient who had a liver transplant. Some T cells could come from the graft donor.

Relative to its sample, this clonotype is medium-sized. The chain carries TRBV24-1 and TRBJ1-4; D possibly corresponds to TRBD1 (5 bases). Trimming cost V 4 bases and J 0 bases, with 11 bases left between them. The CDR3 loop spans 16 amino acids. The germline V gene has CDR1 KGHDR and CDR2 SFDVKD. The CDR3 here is CATSERQCATNEKLFF. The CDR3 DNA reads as TGTGCCACCAGTGAGCGACAGTGTGCAACTAATGAAAAACTGTTTTTT.

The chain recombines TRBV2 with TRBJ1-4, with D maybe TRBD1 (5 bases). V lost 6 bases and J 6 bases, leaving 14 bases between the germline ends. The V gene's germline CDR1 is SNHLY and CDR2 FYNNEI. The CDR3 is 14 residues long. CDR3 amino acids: CASSGTAGYEKLFF. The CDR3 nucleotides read TGTGCCAGCAGCGGGACGGCAGGGTATGAAAAACTGTTTTTT.

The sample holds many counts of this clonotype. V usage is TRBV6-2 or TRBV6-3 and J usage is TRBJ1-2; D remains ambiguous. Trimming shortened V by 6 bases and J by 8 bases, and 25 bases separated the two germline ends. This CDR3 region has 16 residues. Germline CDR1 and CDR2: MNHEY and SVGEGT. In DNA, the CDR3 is TGTGCCAGCAGCCGCGCCCTTTCCGGGCCCCTCGGAGGCTACACCTTC. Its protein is CASSRALSGPLGGYTF.